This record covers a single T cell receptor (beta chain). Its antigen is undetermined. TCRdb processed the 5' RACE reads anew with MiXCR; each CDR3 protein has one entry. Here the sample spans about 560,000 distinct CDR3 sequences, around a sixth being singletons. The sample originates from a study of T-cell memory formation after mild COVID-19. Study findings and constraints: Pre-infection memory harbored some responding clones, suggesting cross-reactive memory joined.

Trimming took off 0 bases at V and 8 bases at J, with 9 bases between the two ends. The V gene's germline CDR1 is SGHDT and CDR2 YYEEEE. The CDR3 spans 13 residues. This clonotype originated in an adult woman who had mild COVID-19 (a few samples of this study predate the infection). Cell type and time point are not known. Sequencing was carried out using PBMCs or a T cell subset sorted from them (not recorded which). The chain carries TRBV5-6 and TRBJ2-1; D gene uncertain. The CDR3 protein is CASSLGQFDEQFF. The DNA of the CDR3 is TGTGCCAGCAGCTTGGGGCAGTTCGATGAGCAGTTCTTC.